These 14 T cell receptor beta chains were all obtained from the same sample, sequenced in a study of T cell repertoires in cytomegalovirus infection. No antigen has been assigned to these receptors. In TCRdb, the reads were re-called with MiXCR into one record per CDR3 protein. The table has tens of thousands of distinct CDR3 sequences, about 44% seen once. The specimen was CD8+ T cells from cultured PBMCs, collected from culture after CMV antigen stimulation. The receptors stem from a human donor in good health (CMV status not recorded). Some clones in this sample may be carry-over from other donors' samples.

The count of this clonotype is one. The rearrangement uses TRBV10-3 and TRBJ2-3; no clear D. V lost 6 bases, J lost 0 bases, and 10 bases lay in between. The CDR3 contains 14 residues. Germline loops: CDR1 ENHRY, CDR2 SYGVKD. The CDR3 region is CAISSDGSTDTQYF. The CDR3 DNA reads TGTGCCATCAGCTCGGACGGGAGCACAGATACGCAGTATTTT.

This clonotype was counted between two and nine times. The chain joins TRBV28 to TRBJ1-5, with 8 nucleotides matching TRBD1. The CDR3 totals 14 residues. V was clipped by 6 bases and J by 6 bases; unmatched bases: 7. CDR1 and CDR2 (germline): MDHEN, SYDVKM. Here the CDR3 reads CASRSQGASQPQHF. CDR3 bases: TGTGCCAGCAGATCGCAGGGGGCGAGTCAGCCCCAGCATTTT.

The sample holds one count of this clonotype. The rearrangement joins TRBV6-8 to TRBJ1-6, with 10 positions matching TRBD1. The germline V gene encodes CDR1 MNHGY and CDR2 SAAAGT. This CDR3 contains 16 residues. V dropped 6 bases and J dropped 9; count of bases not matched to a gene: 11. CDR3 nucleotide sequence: TGTGCCAGCAGCATGGTTATGGGACAGGGGCGTTCACCCCTCCACTTT. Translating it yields CASSMVMGQGRSPLHF.

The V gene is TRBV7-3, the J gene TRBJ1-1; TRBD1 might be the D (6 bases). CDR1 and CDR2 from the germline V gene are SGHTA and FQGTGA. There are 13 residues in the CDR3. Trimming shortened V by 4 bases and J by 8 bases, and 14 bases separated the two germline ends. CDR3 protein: CASSSPGAAEAFF. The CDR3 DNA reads TGTGCCAGCAGCTCCCCAGGGGCAGCAGAAGCTTTCTTT.

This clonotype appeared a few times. The CDR3 reads CASSFSGYSYNEQFF. For the CDR3, the DNA is TGTGCCAGCAGCTTTAGCGGCTACTCCTACAATGAGCAGTTCTTC. The rearrangement uses TRBV7-8 and TRBJ2-1; TRBD2 might be the D (6 bases). The germline V and J ends were trimmed by 3 bases and 0 bases, with 9 bases remaining between them. Germline V gene data show CDR1 as SGHVS and CDR2 as FQNEAQ. This CDR3 is 15 amino acids long.

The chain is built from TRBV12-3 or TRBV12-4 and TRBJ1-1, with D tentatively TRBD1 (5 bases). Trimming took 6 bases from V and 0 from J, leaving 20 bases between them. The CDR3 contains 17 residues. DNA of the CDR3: TGTGCCAGCAGCTATCAAGGGACCTTCGCGATGAACACTGAAGCTTTCTTT. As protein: CASSYQGTFAMNTEAFF.

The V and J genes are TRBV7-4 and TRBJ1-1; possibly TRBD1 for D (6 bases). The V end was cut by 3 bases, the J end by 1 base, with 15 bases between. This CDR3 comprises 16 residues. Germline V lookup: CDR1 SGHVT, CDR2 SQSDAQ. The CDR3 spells CASSLAVTGPNTEAFF. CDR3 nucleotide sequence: TGTGCCAGCAGCTTGGCTGTCACAGGGCCGAACACTGAAGCTTTCTTT.

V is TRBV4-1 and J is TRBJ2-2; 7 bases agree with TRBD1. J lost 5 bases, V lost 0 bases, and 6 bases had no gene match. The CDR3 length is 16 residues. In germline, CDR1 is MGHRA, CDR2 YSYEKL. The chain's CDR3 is CASSQEAQGSTGELFF. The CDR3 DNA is TGCGCCAGCAGCCAAGAGGCACAGGGGTCTACCGGGGAGCTGTTTTTT.

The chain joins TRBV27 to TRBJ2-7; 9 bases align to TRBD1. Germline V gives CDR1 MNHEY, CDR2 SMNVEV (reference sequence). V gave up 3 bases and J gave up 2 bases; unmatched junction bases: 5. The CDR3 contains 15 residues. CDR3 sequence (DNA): TGTGCCAGCAGTTTTCCGACAGGGGGTACCTACGAGCAGTACTTC. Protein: CASSFPTGGTYEQYF.

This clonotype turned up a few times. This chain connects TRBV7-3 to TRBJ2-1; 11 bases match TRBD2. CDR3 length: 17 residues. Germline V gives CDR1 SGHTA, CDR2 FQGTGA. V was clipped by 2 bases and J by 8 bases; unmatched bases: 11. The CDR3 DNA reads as TGTGCCAGCAGCTTATCTAGCGGGAGGATTGACGGGTATGAGCAGTTCTTC. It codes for CASSLSSGRIDGYEQFF.

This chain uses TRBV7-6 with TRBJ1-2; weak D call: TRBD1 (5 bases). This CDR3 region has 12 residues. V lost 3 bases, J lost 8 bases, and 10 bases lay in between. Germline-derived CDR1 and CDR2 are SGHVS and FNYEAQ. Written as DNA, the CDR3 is TGTGCCAGCAGCTTGGGGCCTAGGGGCTACACCTTC. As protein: CASSLGPRGYTF.

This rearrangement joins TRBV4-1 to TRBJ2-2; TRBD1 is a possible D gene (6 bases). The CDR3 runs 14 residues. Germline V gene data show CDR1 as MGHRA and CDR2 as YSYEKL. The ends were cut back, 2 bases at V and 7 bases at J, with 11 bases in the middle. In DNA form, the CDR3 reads TGCGCCAGCAGCCAAAGGGGGTTCAGCGGGGAGCTGTTTTTT. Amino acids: CASSQRGFSGELFF.

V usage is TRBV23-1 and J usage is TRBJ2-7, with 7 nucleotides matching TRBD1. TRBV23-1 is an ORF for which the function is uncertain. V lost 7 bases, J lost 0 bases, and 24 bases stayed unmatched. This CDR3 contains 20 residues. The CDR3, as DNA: TGCGCCAGCACCCTTTCCTTAGCCCCCCCGTTCGGGACAGACTCCTACGAGCAGTACTTC. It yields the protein CASTLSLAPPFGTDSYEQYF.

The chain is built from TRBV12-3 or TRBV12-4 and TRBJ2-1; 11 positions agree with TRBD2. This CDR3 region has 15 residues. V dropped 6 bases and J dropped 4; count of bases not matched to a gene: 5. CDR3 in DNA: TGTGCCAGCAGCCAGGGACTAGCGGATTACAATGAGCAGTTCTTC. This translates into CASSQGLADYNEQFF.